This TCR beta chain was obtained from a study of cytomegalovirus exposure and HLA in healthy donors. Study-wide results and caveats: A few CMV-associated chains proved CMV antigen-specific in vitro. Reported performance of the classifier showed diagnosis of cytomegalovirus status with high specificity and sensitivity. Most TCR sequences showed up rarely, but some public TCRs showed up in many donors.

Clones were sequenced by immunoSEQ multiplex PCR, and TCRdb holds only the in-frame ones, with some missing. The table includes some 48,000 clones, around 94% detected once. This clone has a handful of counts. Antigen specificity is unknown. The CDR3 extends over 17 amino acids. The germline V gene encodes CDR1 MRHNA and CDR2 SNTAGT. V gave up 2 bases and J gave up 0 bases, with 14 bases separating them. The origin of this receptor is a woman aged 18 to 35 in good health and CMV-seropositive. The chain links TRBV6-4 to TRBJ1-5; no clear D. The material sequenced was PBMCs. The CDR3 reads CASSDGTALYSNQPQHF. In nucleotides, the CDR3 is TGTGCCAGCAGTGACGGTACCGCACTGTATAGCAATCAGCCCCAGCATTTT.